This TCR beta chain was observed in a study of cytomegalovirus exposure and HLA in healthy donors. The CDR3 sequence is 16 residues long. The V end was cut by 2 bases, the J end by 8 bases, with 21 bases between. Germline loops: CDR1 SEHNR, CDR2 FQNEAQ (reference sequence). It was the approximately 110-subject validation cohort, separate from the roughly 700-subject first cohort, to which the donors belonged. Only in-frame clones appear in the TCRdb table, and some are missing; sequencing was by immunoSEQ multiplex PCR. This table has 90,000 to 100,000 clones, roughly 92% appearing once. The chain carries TRBV7-9 and TRBJ1-2; the D is unclear. The specimen sequenced was PBMCs. This sequence was found in a woman aged 25 to 39 in good health and CMV-seropositive. In nucleotides, the CDR3 is TGTGCCAGCAGCTTAAGTAATGGGTACCGAGGAATGGGCTACACCTTC. Translated, it gives CASSLSNGYRGMGYTF.